This entry features one T cell receptor (beta chain) sequence. The entry originates in a study of blood T cell repertoires in COVID-19. Study context: Donors in the United States, Italy and Spain gave samples during acute or convalescent COVID-19. Sample material is recorded as cDNA or gDNA derived from T cells, B-cell-depleted T cells, or PBMCs.

The V end was cut by 8 bases, the J end by 5 bases, with 13 bases between. The CDR3 is made up of 13 amino acids. Germline CDR1 is MNHEY and CDR2 is SVGAGI. Produced via immunoSEQ multiplex PCR; TCRdb's table is partial and in-frame only. Among a few hundred thousand clones listed, around four fifths were seen once. This sequence was found in a man aged 60 to 75 who had recovered from COVID-19. Sequencing was done on a sample of peripheral blood. The chain combines TRBV6-5 with TRBJ1-5; D is perhaps TRBD1 (6 bases). The CDR3 DNA follows: TGTGCCAGCGCGGGGGGGGCTTATCAGCCCCAGCATTTT. Its protein is CASAGGAYQPQHF.